Below, 19 T cell receptor beta chains from the same sample are listed, as sequenced in a study of human T cells and chemical hapten exposure. Time point meaning: patch test 1, 2 weeks after DPC sensitization. As for treatment: therapeutic diphenylcyclopropenone sensitization with weekly scalp DPC. MiXCR, run by TCRdb on the RACE reads, gives a single entry per CDR3 protein. Of roughly 80,000 distinct CDR3 sequences listed, roughly 10% are singletons. Sequenced here: whole blood, sampled in connection with sensitization to the hapten diphenylcyclopropenone (DPC). The receptors stem from a woman in her fifties or sixties with alopecia areata. Some clones in this sample may be carry-over from other donors' samples.

This clonotype was counted at least ten times. The J gene is TRBJ1-2, the V gene TRBV5-4; TRBD1 matches 7 bases. This CDR3 has 14 amino acids. The V segment lost 4 bases and the J segment 6 bases; nucleotides outside the gene matches: 9. In germline, CDR1 is SGHNT, CDR2 YYREEE (reference sequence). Written as DNA, the CDR3 is TGTGCCAGCAGCCGAGAGGGGGCGGTTGATGGCTACACCTTC. It translates to CASSREGAVDGYTF.

The V gene is TRBV25-1, the J gene TRBJ1-4; D perhaps matches TRBD1 (5 bases). Trimming removed 4 bases at V and 4 bases at J, with 13 bases between. CDR1 and CDR2 (germline): MGHDK, SYGVNS. The CDR3 runs to 15 residues. The CDR3 is CASSVPGRNNEKLFF. CDR3 nucleotides: TGTGCCAGCAGTGTCCCGGGACGGAATAATGAAAAACTGTTTTTT.

This clonotype was recorded a few times. The V call is TRBV14, the J call TRBJ2-2, with D unresolved. Trimming took 3 bases from V and 3 from J, leaving 8 bases between them. Germline CDR1 reads SGHDN; CDR2 reads FVKESK. The CDR3 extends over 14 amino acids. As DNA, the CDR3 is TGTGCCAGCAGCCAGGGCCGGTACACCGGGGAGCTGTTTTTT. Residues: CASSQGRYTGELFF.

This clonotype was seen a handful of times. The gene calls are TRBV29-1 and TRBJ1-2, with D possibly TRBD1 on 5 matching bases. This CDR3 spans 13 amino acids. V shed 6 bases and J shed 0 bases, with 11 bases lying between them. From germline, CDR1 is SQVTM and CDR2 ANQGSEA. The CDR3 region is CSVLDSSNYGYTF. The CDR3 coding sequence is TGCAGCGTGTTAGACAGCTCTAACTATGGCTACACCTTC.

The sample holds many counts of this clonotype. CDR3: CASSPPGSSYEQYF. The CDR3, as DNA: TGTGCCAGCTCACCACCTGGCAGCTCCTACGAGCAGTACTTC. The V and J genes are TRBV18 and TRBJ2-7, with unresolved D. The V end lost 0 bases, the J end lost 0 bases, and 6 bases lay between the germline ends. Germline CDR1 is KGHSH and CDR2 is LQKENI. The CDR3 loop spans 14 amino acids.

This clonotype was recorded a few times. V gene TRBV6-6 combines with J gene TRBJ1-3; TRBD1 might be the D (5 bases). V shed 6 bases and J shed 0 bases, with 12 bases lying between them. This CDR3 has 15 amino acids. CDR1 is MNHNY and CDR2 is SVGAGI in the germline V gene (reference sequence). In DNA, the CDR3 is TGTGCCAGCAGGCTCGGGACTGACTCTGGAAACACCATATATTTT. This sequence encodes CASRLGTDSGNTIYF.

DNA for the CDR3: TGTGCCAGCAGCAGACAGGTCTCCGCGAACACCGGGGAGCTGTTTTTT. Protein sequence: CASSRQVSANTGELFF. The rearrangement joins TRBV12-3 or TRBV12-4 to TRBJ2-2; a possible D gene is TRBD1 (6 bases). The ends were cut back, 6 bases at V and 0 bases at J, with 14 bases in the middle. The CDR3 contains 16 residues.

This clonotype was seen repeatedly, ten times or more. This CDR3 reads CASSPPGQGSGELFF. The CDR3 DNA follows: TGTGCCAGCTCACCACCGGGACAGGGCAGCGGGGAGCTGTTTTTT. The chain has TRBV18 and TRBJ2-2; 9 bases agree with TRBD1. V dropped 0 bases and J dropped 7; count of bases not matched to a gene: 3. In germline, CDR1 is KGHSH, CDR2 LQKENI. This CDR3 comprises 15 residues.

The rearrangement uses TRBV3-1 and TRBJ1-2; TRBD1 matches 8 bases. CDR1 is LGHDT, CDR2 YNNKEL, per germline (reference sequence). After removal of 4 bases from V and 0 bases from J, the junction contained 7 bases not matched to a gene. CDR3 size: 16 residues. CDR3 amino acids: CASSLGRDRPNYGYTF. CDR3 sequence (DNA): TGTGCCAGCAGCCTAGGCCGGGACAGGCCTAACTATGGCTACACCTTC. Using reference TRBV3-1 and TRBJ1-2 for the parts outside the CDR3, the full variable domain is DTAVSQTPKYLVTQMGNDKSIKCEQNLGHDTMYWYKQDSKKFLKIMFSYNNKELIINETVPNRFSPKSPDKAHLNLHINSLELGDSAVYFCASSLGRDRPNYGYTFGSGTRLTVV.

This clonotype has a handful of counts. The chain carries TRBV29-1 and TRBJ2-3; D ambiguous. Per the germline V gene, CDR1 is SQVTM and CDR2 is ANQGSEA. The length of the CDR3 is 15 residues. The V and J ends lost 7 bases and 0 bases respectively, with 17 bases between them. The CDR3 coding sequence is TGCAGCGGGCAGAAGGGTTCAACTAGCACAGATACGCAGTATTTT. Residues: CSGQKGSTSTDTQYF.

This clonotype was observed a handful of times. The rearrangement uses TRBV3-1 and TRBJ1-6, with D unclear. With 1 base removed from V and 4 bases from J, the gap between germline ends came to 5 bases. This CDR3 has 14 amino acids. Germline assignment: CDR1 LGHDT and CDR2 YNNKEL (reference sequence). The CDR3 reads CASSQAGYNSPLHF. The CDR3 DNA sequence: TGTGCCAGCAGCCAAGCGGGGTATAATTCACCCCTCCACTTT.

In its sample, this clonotype was seen a few times. J is TRBJ1-5 and V is TRBV10-3; a possible D gene is TRBD1 (5 bases). Trimming left V 0 bases short and J 5 bases short, with 8 bases between. Germline-derived CDR1 and CDR2 are ENHRY and SYGVKD. The CDR3 is 14 amino acids. The CDR3 coding sequence is TGTGCCATCAGTGAGTCGGGGGGACATCAGCCCCAGCATTTT. Its protein product is CAISESGGHQPQHF.

This chain uses TRBV2 with TRBJ2-3, with TRBD2 matching over 12 bases. The V gene's germline CDR1 is SNHLY and CDR2 FYNNEI. The length of the CDR3 is 17 residues. With V trimmed by 6 bases and J by 3 bases, 10 bases remained unmatched. CDR3 region: CASRKLAGGLLTDTQYF. DNA for the CDR3: TGTGCCAGCAGGAAACTAGCGGGAGGTCTATTGACAGATACGCAGTATTTT.

This clonotype has a count of ten or more. The chain uses TRBV2 and TRBJ1-5; D unclear. This CDR3 has 14 residues. Germline V CDR1 and CDR2: SNHLY, FYNNEI. V was clipped by 4 bases and J by 0 bases, with 7 bases between them. CDR3 sequence: CASSGAYSNQPQHF. DNA for the CDR3: TGTGCCAGCAGTGGGGCGTATAGCAATCAGCCCCAGCATTTT.

The sample holds a few counts of this clonotype. The J gene is TRBJ2-1, the V gene TRBV11-1, with D maybe TRBD2 (6 bases). CDR3 length: 17 residues. The germline V gene has CDR1 SGHAT and CDR2 FQDESV (reference sequence). The germline V and J ends were trimmed by 1 base and 0 bases, with 13 bases remaining between them. CDR3 amino acids: CASSLGEGGASYNEQFF. The CDR3 DNA reads as TGTGCCAGCAGCTTAGGTGAGGGCGGGGCCTCCTACAATGAGCAGTTCTTC.

This clonotype was counted ten times or more. The rearrangement joins TRBV7-7 to TRBJ2-7, with D perhaps TRBD2 (5 bases). Germline V gives CDR1 SSHAT, CDR2 FNYEAQ (reference sequence). This CDR3 contains 14 residues. With 5 bases removed from V and 3 bases from J, the gap between germline ends came to 14 bases. CDR3 nucleotides: TGTGCCAGCAGCCCGGACGCGGGTCACTACGAGCAGTACTTC. As protein: CASSPDAGHYEQYF.

The chain recombines TRBV20-1 with TRBJ2-7; no clear D. Germline V gene lookup returns CDR1 DFQATT and CDR2 SNEGSKA (reference sequence). V was cut by 2 bases and J by 4 bases, with 15 bases left in between. The CDR3 runs to 14 residues. In DNA, the CDR3 is TGCAGTGCTAGACCCTCGGGCTCCCCGTACGAGCAGTACTTC. Translation gives CSARPSGSPYEQYF.

This clonotype was seen a few times. This chain links TRBV29-1 with TRBJ1-1, with no clear D. The germline gives CDR1 SQVTM, CDR2 ANQGSEA. Trimming shortened V by 5 bases and J by 0 bases, and 7 bases separated the two germline ends. The CDR3 length is 12 residues. The CDR3 here is CSVRRMNTEAFF. CDR3 bases: TGCAGCGTTCGCCGTATGAACACTGAAGCTTTCTTT.

This clonotype was recorded many times. V gene TRBV2 combines with J gene TRBJ2-5, with 8 bases aligning to TRBD1. V was pared by 5 bases and J by 5 bases, with 4 bases of the junction left unmatched. CDR3 length: 13 residues. Germline CDR1 and CDR2: SNHLY and FYNNEI. This CDR3 reads CASSPDRVETQYF. DNA for the CDR3: TGTGCCAGCAGTCCGGACAGGGTGGAGACCCAGTACTTC.